The 4 T cell receptor beta chains listed next were all sequenced from one sample in a study of T-cell memory formation after mild COVID-19. TCRdb re-analysed the 5' RACE reads in MiXCR, keeping a single row per CDR3 protein. Of about 140,000 distinct CDR3 sequences in the sample, 6% to 6.5% were seen once. What was sequenced was PBMCs or a T cell subset sorted from them (not recorded which). The receptors were sampled from an adult woman who had mild COVID-19 (a few samples of this study predate the infection). Cell type and time point are not known.

This clonotype was observed at least ten times. This chain links TRBV6-5 with TRBJ1-2; D not certain. CDR3 size: 13 residues. Trimming left V 5 bases short and J 5 bases short, with 12 bases between. The germline V gene encodes CDR1 MNHEY and CDR2 SVGAGI. CDR3 nucleotide sequence: TGTGCCAGCAGTGAGGGATGGGGTTATGGCTACACCTTC. The encoded protein is CASSEGWGYGYTF.

This clonotype was picked up many times. The chain combines TRBV15 with TRBJ2-1; possibly TRBD2 for D (6 bases). There are 16 residues in the CDR3. Germline-derived CDR1 and CDR2 are LNHNV and YYDKDF (reference sequence). With 0 bases removed from V and 10 bases from J, the gap between germline ends came to 19 bases. The CDR3 DNA sequence: TGTGCCACCAGCAGAGATAGAGCCGGGGGTCTATCCGAGCAGTTCTTC. It specifies CATSRDRAGGLSEQFF.

This clonotype appeared a few times. This rearrangement joins TRBV5-1 to TRBJ2-7, with 8 bases lining up with TRBD1. Germline V gene data show CDR1 as SGHRS and CDR2 as YFSETQ. The CDR3 consists of 18 residues. Trimming took 0 bases from V and 3 from J; bases not matched to a gene: 14. CDR3 loop: CASSLVPPGTGEDYEQYF. The CDR3 DNA follows: TGCGCCAGCAGCTTGGTACCCCCCGGGACAGGAGAAGACTACGAGCAGTACTTC.

This clonotype appeared many times. This chain connects TRBV20-1 to TRBJ2-5; D tentatively fits TRBD1 or TRBD2 (6 bases each). Germline CDR1 is DFQATT and CDR2 is SNEGSKA (reference sequence). The CDR3 loop spans 12 amino acids. V was pared by 3 bases and J by 4 bases, with 9 bases between. Written as DNA, the CDR3 is TGCAGTGCTAGGGGGGGCAGAGAGACCCAGTACTTC. It translates to CSARGGRETQYF.